Listed here are 26 T cell receptor beta chains from one sample, sequenced in a study of blood T cells in healthy people across ages. Through a sample-barcoded 5' primer and a J-beta primer mix, a second PCR was run for about 6 to 11 cycles. Each CDR3 protein gets one entry after TCRdb re-called the 5' RACE reads with MiXCR. Of under 2,000,000 distinct CDR3 sequences in the sample, 49% are singletons; the top ten hold 2.1%. The sequencing sample was made of blood. The source is a woman aged 40 to 50 in good health.

V is TRBV7-9 and J is TRBJ1-2; D is possibly TRBD1 (6 bases). There are 15 residues in the CDR3. Germline V gene sequence: CDR1 SEHNR, CDR2 FQNEAQ (reference sequence). V shed 7 bases and J shed 1 base, with 16 bases lying between them. CDR3 DNA: TGTGCCAGCACCTCCGGGGGCGATTTTAACTATGGCTACACCTTC. This codes for CASTSGGDFNYGYTF.

V usage is TRBV7-2 and J usage is TRBJ2-7, with 11 nucleotides matching TRBD2. CDR1 is SGHTA and CDR2 is FQGNSA in the germline V gene. Germline trimming cut 3 bases from V and 2 bases from J; bases unmatched to any gene: 3. The CDR3 sequence is 15 residues long. The CDR3 here is CASSFSGGVAYEQYF. CDR3 sequence (DNA): TGTGCCAGCAGCTTTAGCGGGGGGGTGGCCTACGAGCAGTACTTC. Supplemented by reference TRBV7-2 and TRBJ2-7, the full variable domain reads GAGVSQSPSNKVTEKGKDVELRCDPISGHTALYWYRQSLGQGLEFLIYFQGNSAPDKSGLPSDRFSAERTGGSVSTLTIQRTQQEDSAVYLCASSFSGGVAYEQYFGPGTRLTVT.

V and J are TRBV10-3 and TRBJ2-7, with D perhaps TRBD2 (6 bases). Germline V lookup: CDR1 ENHRY, CDR2 SYGVKD. The CDR3 loop spans 16 amino acids. The V end was cut by 11 bases, the J end by 1 base, with 24 bases between. The CDR3 DNA is TGTGCCTCCAGGTTAGGGGTCGGGCGGGATTCCTACGAGCAGTACTTC. Its translation: CASRLGVGRDSYEQYF.

This clonotype occurred a few times. The chain links TRBV29-1 to TRBJ2-2; D uncertain. This CDR3 region has 12 residues. Germline values: CDR1 SQVTM, CDR2 ANQGSEA. V dropped 5 bases and J dropped 7 bases, with 11 bases sitting between them. CDR3 coding DNA: TGCAGCGTTCCACACAAGGGCGGGGAGCTGTTTTTT. It translates to CSVPHKGGELFF.

For the CDR3, the DNA is TGCAGCGTTACGGGACTAGCGGGGGCGCCGCGTCTAACTAGCTCCTACAATGAGCAGTTCTTC. It translates to CSVTGLAGAPRLTSSYNEQFF. The chain carries TRBV29-1 and TRBJ2-1, with 14 bases matching TRBD2. Trimming cost V 5 bases and J 0 bases; bases outside gene matches: 18. This CDR3 has 21 residues. In germline, CDR1 is SQVTM, CDR2 ANQGSEA.

This clonotype has more than one count but fewer than ten. This chain joins TRBV6-5 and TRBJ2-5; either TRBD1 or TRBD2 may supply D (5 bases each). The V end lost 0 bases, the J end lost 4 bases, and 15 bases lay between the germline ends. Per germline, CDR1 MNHEY and CDR2 SVGAGI. The CDR3 runs to 16 residues. The chain's CDR3 is CASSYSARGRVETQYF. The DNA of the CDR3 is TGTGCCAGCAGTTACTCGGCGAGGGGCCGGGTAGAGACCCAGTACTTC.

V is TRBV12-3 or TRBV12-4 and J is TRBJ2-1, with 7 nucleotides matching TRBD1. The V and J ends lost 1 base and 10 bases, in that order; junction bases with no gene match: 10. There are 15 residues in the CDR3. The CDR3 coding sequence is TGTGCCAGCAGTTTAGGACAGGGCCGGGTAAAGGAGCAGTTCTTC. Encoded protein: CASSLGQGRVKEQFF.

The J gene is TRBJ1-1, the V gene TRBV6-6, with 8 bases fitting TRBD1. Germline loops: CDR1 MNHNY, CDR2 SVGAGI (reference sequence). V lost 7 bases to trimming and J lost 4 bases; unmatched junction nucleotides: 8. The CDR3 contains 14 residues. The CDR3 protein is CASIRDRTLTEAFF. In DNA form, the CDR3 reads TGTGCCAGCATCCGGGACAGGACGCTCACTGAAGCTTTCTTT.

The chain uses TRBV2 and TRBJ2-2; 8 bases are a match to TRBD1. The CDR3 is 14 amino acids. The trim removed 5 bases at V and 9 bases at J, leaving 8 bases unmatched. Germline V CDR1 and CDR2: SNHLY, FYNNEI. In nucleotides, the CDR3 is TGTGCCAGCAGTTTACAGGGGGTGAACAGGGAGCTGTTTTTT. This translates into CASSLQGVNRELFF.

This clonotype has just a few counts. The chain combines TRBV28 with TRBJ2-7, with D unresolved. V shed 1 base and J shed 3 bases, with 10 bases lying between them. CDR3 size: 14 residues. Germline V CDR1 and CDR2: MDHEN, SYDVKM. The CDR3 region has the DNA TGTGCCAGCAGTTTATCTGGGCATGTCTACGAGCAGTACTTC. This codes for CASSLSGHVYEQYF.

The V gene is TRBV5-5, the J gene TRBJ2-1; tentative D call: TRBD1 (5 bases). The CDR3 is made up of 15 amino acids. Germline assignment: CDR1 SGHKS and CDR2 YYEKEE (reference sequence). V lost 4 bases to trimming and J lost 6 bases, with 17 bases between them. This chain's CDR3 is CASSLGPAPGNEQFF. CDR3 in DNA: TGTGCCAGCAGCCTGGGGCCGGCCCCAGGCAATGAGCAGTTCTTC.

The rearrangement uses TRBV4-3 and TRBJ1-4; maybe TRBD1 (5 bases). Trimming shortened V by 1 base and J by 0 bases, and 9 bases separated the two germline ends. Germline CDR1 LGHNA, CDR2 YSLEER. This CDR3 is 16 amino acids long. CDR3 in amino acids: CASSQVVGATNEKLFF. The CDR3 nucleotides read TGCGCCAGCAGCCAAGTGGTAGGGGCAACTAATGAAAAACTGTTTTTT.

The gene calls are TRBV24-1 and TRBJ2-3; 9 bases map to TRBD2. After removal of 3 bases from V and 4 bases from J, the junction contained 4 bases not matched to a gene. Germline V gene lookup returns CDR1 KGHDR and CDR2 SFDVKD. The length of the CDR3 is 15 residues. CDR3 sequence: CATSDKGGGADTQYF. The DNA for the CDR3 is TGTGCCACCAGTGATAAGGGCGGGGGGGCAGATACGCAGTATTTT.

The chain carries TRBV20-1 and TRBJ2-3, with D possibly TRBD2 on 5 matching bases. Between the trimmed V and J ends, which lost 5 bases and 0 bases, there was a span of 15 bases. Germline V gene data show CDR1 as DFQATT and CDR2 as SNEGSKA (reference sequence). The CDR3 is 15 residues long. The CDR3 reads CSAHKIRTSTDTQYF. The CDR3 DNA reads as TGCAGTGCTCATAAAATCAGGACTAGCACAGATACGCAGTATTTT.

The chain has TRBV2 and TRBJ2-3; D not resolved. Germline values: CDR1 SNHLY, CDR2 FYNNEI. The CDR3 runs 15 residues. Trimming pared 4 bases from V and 0 bases from J, leaving 11 bases between. The CDR3 spells CASSVNRPSTDTQYF. The DNA for the CDR3 is TGTGCCAGCAGTGTAAACCGACCGAGCACAGATACGCAGTATTTT.

A few counts support this clonotype. The chain is built from TRBV29-1 and TRBJ2-7, with 9 positions matching TRBD1. V dropped 0 bases and J dropped 12; count of bases not matched to a gene: 21. The CDR3 sequence is 17 residues long. Germline V gene lookup returns CDR1 SQVTM and CDR2 ANQGSEA. For the CDR3, the DNA is TGCAGCGTTGAAGATCTTCAACAGGGACAGGGCTCGGTTATTTCGTACTTC. Translated, it gives CSVEDLQQGQGSVISYF.

V and J are TRBV12-3 or TRBV12-4 and TRBJ1-1, with D tentatively TRBD1 (6 bases). The CDR3 runs 15 residues. The germline V and J ends were trimmed by 5 bases and 1 base, with 14 bases remaining between them. CDR3 coding DNA: TGTGCCAGCAGTCGCCTCGAACAGGGGAACACTGAAGCTTTCTTT. It is translated as CASSRLEQGNTEAFF.

This clonotype was seen many times. This sequence joins TRBV4-3 and TRBJ2-1, with TRBD2 matching over 11 bases. V shed 0 bases and J 7 bases; nucleotides not matched to a gene: 5. Per germline, CDR1 LGHNA and CDR2 YSLEER. This CDR3 has 16 amino acids. The CDR3 protein is CASSQDITSGGNEQFF. As DNA, the CDR3 is TGCGCCAGCAGCCAAGATATCACTAGCGGGGGTAATGAGCAGTTCTTC.

In this sample, this clonotype turned up many times. The V call is TRBV7-2, the J call TRBJ2-3, with D perhaps matching TRBD1 (6 bases). The CDR3 spans 15 residues. The V end lost 1 base, the J end lost 1 base, and 9 bases lay between the germline ends. Germline assignment: CDR1 SGHTA and CDR2 FQGNSA. The CDR3 DNA reads as TGTGCCAGCAGCTTAGGGACAGCCCGCACAGATACGCAGTATTTT. It codes for CASSLGTARTDTQYF.

This chain joins TRBV11-2 and TRBJ2-3; no clear D gene. The germline CDR1 and CDR2 sequences are SGHAT and FQNNGV. There are 13 residues in the CDR3. V lost 1 base, J lost 8 bases, and 10 bases lay in between. The CDR3 DNA sequence: TGTGCCAGCAGCTTAGCGGAACCAAGTACGCAGTATTTT. Its translation: CASSLAEPSTQYF.

V usage is TRBV12-3 or TRBV12-4 and J usage is TRBJ2-3, with TRBD2 as a possible D gene (5 bases). This CDR3 has 13 residues. V was cut by 4 bases and J by 4 bases, with 9 bases left in between. The DNA for the CDR3 is TGTGCCAGCAGTTCGTGGGGAGCAGATACGCAGTATTTT. This encodes CASSSWGADTQYF.

This chain uses TRBV7-9 with TRBJ2-1; 12 bases agree with TRBD2. The CDR3 consists of 15 residues. The V segment lost 6 bases and the J segment 8 bases; nucleotides outside the gene matches: 8. The germline gives CDR1 SEHNR, CDR2 FQNEAQ (reference sequence). The CDR3 protein is CASSLAGGPMDEQFF. The CDR3 bases are TGTGCCAGCAGTCTAGCGGGGGGGCCGATGGATGAGCAGTTCTTC.

This clonotype was counted between two and nine times. The V and J genes are TRBV5-6 and TRBJ2-1; 8 bases match TRBD1. Trimming at V came to 7 bases and at J to 0 bases, leaving 9 bases not matched to a gene. The germline V gene has CDR1 SGHDT and CDR2 YYEEEE. The CDR3 spans 16 residues. The CDR3 sequence is CASRPRTGYSYNEQFF. The CDR3 bases are TGTGCCAGCCGCCCAAGGACAGGGTACTCCTACAATGAGCAGTTCTTC.

The chain links TRBV27 to TRBJ1-5; D is possibly TRBD1 (5 bases). CDR1 is MNHEY, CDR2 SMNVEV, per germline (reference sequence). Trimming took 6 bases from V and 2 from J, leaving 11 bases between them. The CDR3 runs to 14 residues. The CDR3 reads CASRPGGGNQPQHF. CDR3 nucleotides: TGTGCCAGCAGACCGGGGGGGGGCAATCAGCCCCAGCATTTT.

This clonotype was found a few times. V usage is TRBV20-1 and J usage is TRBJ1-6; D gene uncertain. CDR3 length: 17 residues. Looked up from germline, CDR1 is DFQATT and CDR2 is SNEGSKA (reference sequence). V dropped 2 bases and J dropped 0 bases, with 14 bases sitting between them. CDR3 protein: CSARNRPLSSYNSPLHF. The CDR3 DNA follows: TGCAGTGCTAGAAATAGACCGCTGAGCTCCTATAATTCACCCCTCCACTTT.

This clonotype came up a few times. This chain links TRBV13 with TRBJ1-1; unclear D gene. Germline loops: CDR1 PRHDT, CDR2 FYEKMQ (reference sequence). The V end lost 7 bases, the J end lost 3 bases, and 15 bases lay between the germline ends. This CDR3 has 14 residues. The DNA of the CDR3 is TGTGCCAGCACCGAACATGTGACTGACACTGAAGCTTTCTTT. Translating gives CASTEHVTDTEAFF.